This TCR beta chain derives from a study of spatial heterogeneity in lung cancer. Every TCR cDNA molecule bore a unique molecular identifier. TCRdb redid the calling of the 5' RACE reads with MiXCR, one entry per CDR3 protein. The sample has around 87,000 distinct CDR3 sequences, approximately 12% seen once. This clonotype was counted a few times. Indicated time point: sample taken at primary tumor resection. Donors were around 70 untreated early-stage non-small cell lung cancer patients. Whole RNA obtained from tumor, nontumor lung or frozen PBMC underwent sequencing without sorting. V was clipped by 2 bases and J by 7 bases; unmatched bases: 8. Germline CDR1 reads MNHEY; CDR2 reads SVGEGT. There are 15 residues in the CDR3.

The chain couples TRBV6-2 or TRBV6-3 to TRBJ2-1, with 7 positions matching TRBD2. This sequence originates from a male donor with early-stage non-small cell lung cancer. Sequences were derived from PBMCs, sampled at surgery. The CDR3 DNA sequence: TGTGCCAGCAGTTACCCTAGCGGTGATGGTAATGAGCAGTTCTTC. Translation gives CASSYPSGDGNEQFF.